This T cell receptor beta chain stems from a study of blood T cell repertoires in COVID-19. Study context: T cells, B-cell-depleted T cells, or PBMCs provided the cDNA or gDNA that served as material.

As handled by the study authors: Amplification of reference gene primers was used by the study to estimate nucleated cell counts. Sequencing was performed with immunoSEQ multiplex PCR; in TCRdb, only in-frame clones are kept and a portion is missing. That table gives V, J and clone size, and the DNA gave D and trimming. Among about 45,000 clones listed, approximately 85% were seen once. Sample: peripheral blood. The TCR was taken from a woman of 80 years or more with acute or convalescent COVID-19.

The CDR3: CASSLRFGGTGELFF. The CDR3 region has the DNA TGTGCCAGCAGCTTACGCTTCGGGGGGACCGGGGAGCTGTTTTTT. J is TRBJ2-2 and V is TRBV7-2; 7 nucleotides match TRBD2. The length of the CDR3 is 15 residues. With V trimmed by 2 bases and J by 5 bases, 5 bases remained unmatched. CDR1 and CDR2 from the germline V gene are SGHTA and FQGNSA.